The 22 T cell receptor beta chains below were found in one sample sequenced in a study of CD8 T cells in Susac syndrome. RNA was extracted with the RNeasy kit, and a quantity of 0.5 to 1 ug was reverse transcribed using random hexamers. TCRdb redid the calling of the immunoSEQ multiplex PCR reads with MiXCR, one entry per CDR3 protein. In the table there are about 200,000 distinct CDR3 sequences, roughly nine tenths of which are singletons. Sequenced input: CD4+ T cells from PBMCs. The receptors derive from a human donor with Susac syndrome.

The rearrangement uses TRBV6-5 and TRBJ1-4, with no clear D. In germline, CDR1 is MNHEY, CDR2 SVGAGI. The CDR3 has 15 residues. The V gene lost 2 bases and the J gene lost 1 base, with 8 bases spanning the gap. CDR3 protein: CASSYGLGTNEKLFF. CDR3 DNA sequence: TGTGCCAGCAGTTACGGTTTGGGAACTAATGAAAAACTGTTTTTT.

For this clonotype: Germline and junction disagree at one end, which may indicate a read error. The genes are TRBV7-9 and TRBJ2-7, with a weak D call TRBD1 (6 bases). Germline V gene data show CDR1 as SEHNR and CDR2 as FQNEAQ (reference sequence). The CDR3 is 12 residues long. The CDR3 region is CASTLQGYEQYF. The CDR3 DNA sequence: TGTGCCAGCACCTTACAGGGCTACGAGCAGTACTTC.

This clonotype was detected a few times. This chain joins TRBV7-3 and TRBJ2-2; D remains unclear. The V and J ends lost 6 bases and 1 base respectively, with 3 bases between them. Germline V gene lookup returns CDR1 SGHTA and CDR2 FQGTGA. The CDR3 consists of 12 residues. The CDR3: CASSKNTGELFF. The CDR3 DNA reads as TGTGCCAGCAGTAAGAACACCGGGGAGCTGTTTTTT.

V gene TRBV2 combines with J gene TRBJ1-6; TRBD1 aligns across 10 bases. The CDR3 has 14 residues. CDR1 is SNHLY, CDR2 FYNNEI, per germline. V shed 6 bases and J 9 bases; nucleotides not matched to a gene: 5. Here the CDR3 reads CASSAGTGVSPLHF. CDR3 nucleotides: TGTGCCAGCAGCGCCGGGACAGGGGTTTCACCCCTCCACTTT.

The chain combines TRBV2 with TRBJ2-5; 9 bases are shared with TRBD2. CDR1 is SNHLY, CDR2 FYNNEI, per germline. Unmatched junction bases numbered 9, after V lost 11 bases and J lost 2 bases. This CDR3 is 14 amino acids long. The CDR3 reads CAGRSTSGQETQYF. CDR3 DNA sequence: TGTGCCGGAAGATCGACTAGCGGACAAGAGACCCAGTACTTC.

The genes are TRBV3-1 and TRBJ1-4; no definite D call. Trimming left V 1 base short and J 5 bases short, with 8 bases between. Germline lookup yields CDR1 LGHDT and CDR2 YNNKEL (reference sequence). This CDR3 region has 14 residues. CDR3 loop: CASSQGTVNEKLFF. CDR3 DNA sequence: TGTGCCAGCAGCCAAGGAACCGTGAATGAAAAACTGTTTTTT.

The CDR3 nucleotides are TGTGCCTGGAGTGTACCGAGGGGGCACACCGGGGAGCTGTTTTTT. This codes for CAWSVPRGHTGELFF. This chain connects TRBV30 to TRBJ2-2; TRBD1 matches at 7 bases. The CDR3 sequence is 15 residues long. Per the germline V gene, CDR1 is GTSNPN and CDR2 is SVGIG (reference sequence). Trimming at V came to 0 bases and at J to 3 bases, leaving 4 bases not matched to a gene.

This clonotype was seen once. The CDR3 nucleotides are TGTGCCAGCAGCGTAGGGACTAGCGGGGGCGAGACCCAGTACTTC. This translates into CASSVGTSGGETQYF. This chain connects TRBV9 to TRBJ2-5; 13 bases fit TRBD2. The trim removed 0 bases at V and 5 bases at J, leaving 1 base unmatched. Germline CDR1 SGDLS, CDR2 YYNGEE. There are 15 residues in the CDR3.

The J gene is TRBJ1-2, the V gene TRBV5-1; D not certain. This CDR3 is 15 amino acids long. V was clipped by 4 bases and J by 0 bases, with 13 bases between them. Germline CDR1 and CDR2: SGHRS and YFSETQ. The CDR3 sequence: CASSPAGSSNYGYTF. CDR3 DNA sequence: TGCGCCAGCAGCCCAGCGGGGAGCTCTAACTATGGCTACACCTTC.

The V and J genes are TRBV7-9 and TRBJ2-2; tentatively, D is TRBD2 (5 bases). The ends were cut back, 3 bases at V and 9 bases at J, with 14 bases in the middle. The CDR3 is 14 amino acids. CDR1 and CDR2 from the germline V gene are SEHNR and FQNEAQ (reference sequence). Written as DNA, the CDR3 is TGTGCCAGCAGCTTTCGGGGAAGCCGCAGGGAGCTGTTTTTT. This gives the protein CASSFRGSRRELFF.

The chain recombines TRBV19 with TRBJ1-2; 8 bases are a match to TRBD1. Unmatched junction bases numbered 9, after V lost 8 bases and J lost 1 base. Germline V gene lookup returns CDR1 LNHDA and CDR2 SQIVND (reference sequence). The length of the CDR3 is 15 residues. This chain's CDR3 is CASAEQQGDNYGYTF. The CDR3 DNA follows: TGTGCCAGTGCCGAGCAACAGGGGGATAACTATGGCTACACCTTC. The full variable domain, completed using reference TRBV19 and TRBJ1-2, is DGGITQSPKYLFRKEGQNVTLSCEQNLNHDAMYWYRQDPGQGLRLIYYSQIVNDFQKGDIAEGYSVSREKKESFPLTVTSAQKNPTAFYLCASAEQQGDNYGYTFGSGTRLTVV.

The chain joins TRBV6-5 to TRBJ2-1; 7 bases are shared with TRBD2. The CDR3 runs to 14 residues. Germline-derived CDR1 and CDR2 are MNHEY and SVGAGI. J gave up 7 bases and V 7 bases, and 10 bases lay outside the gene matches. Written as DNA, the CDR3 is TGTGCCAGCAACCCCCGCGGGAGCGTTAATGAGCAGTTCTTC. This translates into CASNPRGSVNEQFF.

This clonotype came up once. This chain links TRBV20-1 with TRBJ1-5, with D possibly TRBD1 on 6 matching bases. Trimming pared 5 bases from V and 7 bases from J, leaving 15 bases between. The V gene's germline CDR1 is DFQATT and CDR2 SNEGSKA (reference sequence). The CDR3 totals 13 residues. In DNA form, the CDR3 reads TGCAGTGCTGCTACAGGGATAGGGCAGCCCCAGCATTTT. Residues: CSAATGIGQPQHF.

The chain carries TRBV20-1 and TRBJ2-7; 9 bases map to TRBD1. The CDR3 extends over 13 amino acids. Germline CDR1 is DFQATT and CDR2 is SNEGSKA (reference sequence). V lost 4 bases and J lost 2; bases outside the gene matches: 3. The CDR3 loop is CSAIRDRAYEQYF. For the CDR3, the DNA is TGCAGTGCTATCCGGGACAGGGCCTACGAGCAGTACTTC.

The chain joins TRBV27 to TRBJ1-1, with D tentatively TRBD1 (5 bases). This CDR3 has 15 amino acids. Germline CDR1 is MNHEY and CDR2 is SMNVEV (reference sequence). V shed 6 bases and J shed 3 bases, with 17 bases lying between them. The chain's CDR3 is CASSRRPGYYTEAFF. In nucleotides, the CDR3 is TGTGCCAGCAGCCGGAGACCAGGGTACTACACTGAAGCTTTCTTT.

The gene calls are TRBV18 and TRBJ2-1; the match to TRBD1 covers 8 bases. Germline CDR1 KGHSH, CDR2 LQKENI. This CDR3 region has 17 residues. V was clipped by 5 bases and J by 5 bases; unmatched bases: 14. The CDR3 DNA reads TGTGCCAGCTCATCCTCGAATTCTGGACAGGGAAACAATGAGCAGTTCTTC. This gives the protein CASSSSNSGQGNNEQFF.

V usage is TRBV20-1 and J usage is TRBJ2-7; 7 positions agree with TRBD2. Trimming took 0 bases from V and 3 from J; bases not matched to a gene: 5. The CDR3 consists of 14 residues. Germline V gene sequence: CDR1 DFQATT, CDR2 SNEGSKA (reference sequence). CDR3 sequence (DNA): TGCAGTGCTAGAGATGGGAAGCGGGGCTACGAGCAGTACTTC. It encodes CSARDGKRGYEQYF.

Written as DNA, the CDR3 is TGTGCCAGTAGTATAGTCGAGGCCCTCAGGGGCTTTGGACAGCCCCAGCATTTT. Residues: CASSIVEALRGFGQPQHF. V usage is TRBV19 and J usage is TRBJ1-5, with D possibly matching TRBD1 (6 bases). The CDR3 consists of 18 residues. Germline CDR1 reads LNHDA; CDR2 reads SQIVND (reference sequence). V shed 1 base and J shed 7 bases, with 23 bases lying between them. Combining the CDR3 with reference TRBV19 and TRBJ1-5 gives the whole variable domain DGGITQSPKYLFRKEGQNVTLSCEQNLNHDAMYWYRQDPGQGLRLIYYSQIVNDFQKGDIAEGYSVSREKKESFPLTVTSAQKNPTAFYLCASSIVEALRGFGQPQHFGDGTRLSIL.

The J gene is TRBJ2-1, the V gene TRBV5-1, with D possibly matching TRBD2 (5 bases). The germline gives CDR1 SGHRS, CDR2 YFSETQ. Trimming pared 5 bases from V and 3 bases from J, leaving 18 bases between. The CDR3 totals 16 residues. The CDR3 coding sequence is TGCGCCAGCAGTCAGAGGGCCCTTTTGGACTACAATGAGCAGTTCTTC. Its protein is CASSQRALLDYNEQFF.

V gene TRBV4-2 combines with J gene TRBJ2-3, with D tentatively TRBD2 (6 bases). The CDR3 runs to 16 residues. Trimming left V 0 bases short and J 3 bases short, with 13 bases between. Germline V gives CDR1 LGHNA, CDR2 YNFKEQ. Here the CDR3 DNA reads TGTGCCAGCAGCCAAGAGGGGACTGCCGGAACAGATACGCAGTATTTT. This translates into CASSQEGTAGTDTQYF.

This chain uses TRBV7-9 with TRBJ2-1, with a weak D call TRBD2 (5 bases). Trimming took off 7 bases at V and 7 bases at J, with 14 bases between the two ends. The CDR3 sequence is 13 residues long. Germline lookup yields CDR1 SEHNR and CDR2 FQNEAQ (reference sequence). The CDR3 loop reads CASNQLGRNEQFF. CDR3 bases: TGTGCCAGCAACCAGCTTGGGAGAAATGAGCAGTTCTTC.

This chain links TRBV5-1 with TRBJ2-3; D is unclear. This CDR3 contains 15 residues. Germline-derived CDR1 and CDR2 are SGHRS and YFSETQ. V lost 0 bases to trimming and J lost 1 base, with 9 bases between them. The CDR3 spells CASSLEQTRTDTQYF. For the CDR3, the DNA is TGCGCCAGCAGCTTGGAACAGACGCGCACAGATACGCAGTATTTT.